Shown below are 28 T cell receptor beta chains from a single sample sequenced in a study of radiation and T cells in renal cell carcinoma. Assay: immunoSEQ multiplex PCR; the TCRdb copy retains only in-frame clones and omits some. The sample lists about 22,000 clones; approximately 80% were seen once. Time point denoted: baseline pretreatment blood. Treatment denoted: 15 Gy SBRT to primary tumor, nephrectomy 4 weeks later. The source was blood, collected from a patient whose treatment included radiotherapy and nephrectomy. The receptors were gathered from a man between 60 and 75 years old with renal cell carcinoma.

V usage is TRBV15 and J usage is TRBJ1-5; 10 bases fit TRBD1. Germline V gives CDR1 LNHNV, CDR2 YYDKDF (reference sequence). The CDR3 consists of 15 residues. V was clipped by 2 bases and J by 5 bases; unmatched bases: 3. CDR3 in DNA: TGTGCCACCAGCAGAAGGACAGGGGGGGATCAGCCCCAGCATTTT. It yields the protein CATSRRTGGDQPQHF.

The chain recombines TRBV7-2 with TRBJ2-6, with 10 bases aligning to TRBD1. CDR1 and CDR2 from the germline V gene are SGHTA and FQGNSA. CDR3 length equals 18 residues. Trimming removed 4 bases from V and 0 bases from J; junction bases left unmatched: 6. CDR3 region: CASSSGTGVISGANVLTF. The CDR3 DNA reads as TGTGCCAGCAGCTCCGGGACAGGGGTCATCTCTGGGGCCAACGTCCTGACTTTC.

The chain is built from TRBV2 and TRBJ1-2; 8 bases are shared with TRBD1. After removal of 10 bases from V and 8 bases from J, the junction contained 9 bases not matched to a gene. Germline assignment: CDR1 SNHLY and CDR2 FYNNEI. The CDR3 runs 12 residues. The CDR3 protein is CATGQGLGGYTF. In nucleotides, the CDR3 is TGTGCCACCGGACAGGGCTTAGGCGGCTACACCTTC.

This CDR3 reads CASSLTDRQPQHF. The CDR3 DNA reads TGTGCCAGCAGCTTGACAGATCGTCAGCCCCAGCATTTT. The gene calls are TRBV7-8 and TRBJ1-5; D possibly corresponds to TRBD1 (5 bases). Germline CDR1 reads SGHVS; CDR2 reads FQNEAQ. This CDR3 has 13 amino acids. The V and J ends lost 3 bases and 6 bases respectively, with 9 bases between them.

In its sample, this clone was seen many times. This chain uses TRBV7-8 with TRBJ1-1, with D possibly TRBD1 on 6 matching bases. From germline, CDR1 is SGHVS and CDR2 FQNEAQ. The CDR3 has 15 amino acids. V gave up 0 bases and J gave up 3 bases, with 11 bases separating them. The CDR3 sequence is CASSLARTGYTEAFF. For the CDR3, the DNA is TGTGCCAGCAGCTTAGCCCGTACAGGGTACACTGAAGCTTTCTTT.

The V and J genes are TRBV19 and TRBJ2-3; D is unclear. The germline CDR1 and CDR2 sequences are LNHDA and SQIVND (reference sequence). CDR3 length: 13 residues. Trimming cost V 5 bases and J 4 bases, with 10 bases left between them. The CDR3 DNA reads TGTGCCAGTAGTGTGGGTTGGGCAGATACGCAGTATTTT. Amino acids: CASSVGWADTQYF. The whole variable domain, filled in from reference TRBV19 and TRBJ2-3, reads DGGITQSPKYLFRKEGQNVTLSCEQNLNHDAMYWYRQDPGQGLRLIYYSQIVNDFQKGDIAEGYSVSREKKESFPLTVTSAQKNPTAFYLCASSVGWADTQYFGPGTRLTVL.

In DNA form, the CDR3 reads TGTGCTAGTGGTTTGGCCACGGGAGTACCATTCTTC. Its translation is CASGLATGVPFF. The rearrangement uses TRBV12-5 and TRBJ2-1; tentatively, D is TRBD2 (6 bases). This CDR3 contains 12 residues. The V gene's germline CDR1 is LGHNT and CDR2 FRNRAP. V was clipped by 1 base and J by 16 bases, with 14 bases between them.

The rearrangement links TRBV4-3 to TRBJ2-7, with D unresolved. Per germline, CDR1 LGHNA and CDR2 YSLEER. CDR3 length equals 15 residues. Trimming shortened V by 0 bases and J by 6 bases, and 15 bases separated the two germline ends. As DNA, the CDR3 is TGCGCCAGCAGCCAAGAAGATGGCGGAAGGATCGAGCAGTACTTC. Its translation is CASSQEDGGRIEQYF.

The V gene is TRBV7-8, the J gene TRBJ2-1; TRBD2 agrees at 14 bases. The V and J ends lost 2 bases and 7 bases, in that order; junction bases with no gene match: 4. Germline CDR1 and CDR2: SGHVS and FQNEAQ. This CDR3 has 16 residues. The CDR3 loop is CASSLPGLAGVNEQFF. In DNA, the CDR3 is TGTGCCAGCAGCTTACCGGGACTAGCGGGAGTAAATGAGCAGTTCTTC.

By sample share, this clone is medium-sized. The chain links TRBV5-1 to TRBJ2-1; no clear D gene. The germline V gene has CDR1 SGHRS and CDR2 YFSETQ. The CDR3 has 14 residues. With 4 bases removed from V and 0 bases from J, the gap between germline ends came to 8 bases. The CDR3 loop is CASSIQSSYNEQFF. The CDR3 DNA reads as TGCGCCAGCAGCATTCAGAGCTCCTACAATGAGCAGTTCTTC.

The chain recombines TRBV7-3 with TRBJ1-1, with 8 positions matching TRBD1. J gave up 6 bases and V 5 bases, and 5 bases lay outside the gene matches. Germline assignment: CDR1 SGHTA and CDR2 FQGTGA. This CDR3 region has 13 residues. This CDR3 reads CASSDDRGAEAFF. CDR3 coding DNA: TGTGCCAGCAGCGATGACAGGGGAGCTGAAGCTTTCTTT.

This clone was counted once. The gene calls are TRBV11-3 and TRBJ2-7; possible D gene TRBD1, 5 bases. This CDR3 spans 15 amino acids. In germline, CDR1 is SGHNT, CDR2 YENEEA. The V and J ends lost 5 bases and 2 bases respectively, with 16 bases between them. The CDR3 DNA follows: TGTGCCAGCAGCCCCAGGGCCATGGCGCCCTACGAGCAGTACTTC. It translates to CASSPRAMAPYEQYF. Full variable domain (rest looked up from reference TRBV11-3 and TRBJ2-7): EAGVVQSPRYKIIEKKQPVAFWCNPISGHNTLYWYLQNLGQGPELLIRYENEEAVDDSQLPKDRFSAERLKGVDSTLKIQPAELGDSAVYLCASSPRAMAPYEQYFGPGTRLTVT.

The chain joins TRBV2 to TRBJ2-1; D is possibly TRBD1 (5 bases). This CDR3 has 14 amino acids. V lost 4 bases and J 0 bases, leaving 7 bases between the germline ends. CDR1 SNHLY and CDR2 FYNNEI come from the germline V gene. The chain's CDR3 is CASSARGSYNEQFF. CDR3 in DNA: TGTGCCAGCAGTGCTAGGGGCTCCTACAATGAGCAGTTCTTC.

Comments on this clone: The sample has other DNA sequences that encode this CDR3 too. The CDR3 sequence is CASSLSRGNTIYF. The DNA of the CDR3 is TGTGCCAGCAGCTTATCTCGAGGAAACACCATATATTTT. The rearrangement joins TRBV7-2 to TRBJ1-3; D unresolved. The germline V gene encodes CDR1 SGHTA and CDR2 FQGNSA. V gave up 2 bases and J gave up 4 bases, with 6 bases separating them. This CDR3 region has 13 residues. Together with reference TRBV7-2 and TRBJ1-3, the CDR3 gives the full variable domain: GAGVSQSPSNKVTEKGKDVELRCDPISGHTALYWYRQSLGQGLEFLIYFQGNSAPDKSGLPSDRFSAERTGGSVSTLTIQRTQQEDSAVYLCASSLSRGNTIYFGEGSWLTVV.

The rearrangement links TRBV5-6 to TRBJ2-7; TRBD2 matches at 8 bases. Per germline, CDR1 SGHDT and CDR2 YYEEEE. This CDR3 has 13 amino acids. V trimming: 10 bases; J trimming: 5 bases; junction bases outside the gene matches: 11. This chain's CDR3 is CAGKSGSNDEQYF. CDR3 in DNA: TGTGCCGGAAAAAGCGGGAGCAACGACGAGCAGTACTTC.

The count of this clone is one. The chain recombines TRBV4-3 with TRBJ2-1; 9 bases align to TRBD2. This CDR3 has 18 amino acids. In germline, CDR1 is LGHNA, CDR2 YSLEER. V dropped 0 bases and J dropped 0; count of bases not matched to a gene: 6. CDR3 region: CASSQDRGGRASYNEQFF. The CDR3 coding sequence is TGCGCCAGCAGCCAAGATCGAGGCGGGAGGGCCTCCTACAATGAGCAGTTCTTC.

The V gene is TRBV30, the J gene TRBJ2-5; the match to TRBD2 covers 7 bases. The CDR3 length is 14 residues. Germline assignment: CDR1 GTSNPN and CDR2 SVGIG (reference sequence). The CDR3 coding sequence is TGTGCTTACCAGCGGGGAACGGGGCGAGGGACCCAGTACTTC. It specifies CAYQRGTGRGTQYF.

The chain uses TRBV4-3 and TRBJ2-5; D call uncertain. Germline values: CDR1 LGHNA, CDR2 YSLEER. The CDR3 totals 13 residues. V lost 0 bases and J 5 bases, leaving 7 bases between the germline ends. The CDR3 is CASSQEGWETQYF. The DNA for the CDR3 is TGCGCCAGCAGCCAAGAAGGGTGGGAGACCCAGTACTTC.

This chain links TRBV19 with TRBJ2-6; TRBD1 matches at 8 bases. Trimming removed 6 bases from V and 0 bases from J; junction bases left unmatched: 10. CDR1 LNHDA and CDR2 SQIVND come from the germline V gene (reference sequence). The CDR3 extends over 18 amino acids. The CDR3 DNA follows: TGTGCCAGTAGCCCGACAGGGGCCCTAAGCTCTGGGGCCAACGTCCTGACTTTC. Translated, it gives CASSPTGALSSGANVLTF. Together with reference TRBV19 and TRBJ2-6, the CDR3 gives the full variable domain: DGGITQSPKYLFRKEGQNVTLSCEQNLNHDAMYWYRQDPGQGLRLIYYSQIVNDFQKGDIAEGYSVSREKKESFPLTVTSAQKNPTAFYLCASSPTGALSSGANVLTFGAGSRLTVL.

The count of this clone is one. V gene TRBV6-5 combines with J gene TRBJ2-7, with D perhaps TRBD1 (6 bases). V was cut by 5 bases and J by 7 bases, with 21 bases left in between. CDR3 length equals 15 residues. Germline V gives CDR1 MNHEY, CDR2 SVGAGI. The chain's CDR3 is CASSPGGGASLEQYF. The CDR3 DNA is TGTGCCAGCAGTCCTGGTGGGGGCGCATCTTTAGAGCAGTACTTC.

J is TRBJ2-7 and V is TRBV12-5, with 7 bases aligning to TRBD2. The germline V gene encodes CDR1 LGHNT and CDR2 FRNRAP. CDR3 length: 18 residues. The trim removed 1 base at V and 3 bases at J, leaving 15 bases unmatched. The CDR3: CASGLDFGGLGFGYEQYF. CDR3 DNA: TGTGCTAGTGGTTTGGACTTCGGGGGGTTAGGTTTTGGCTACGAGCAGTACTTC.

This clone is labeled medium-sized (0.01 to 0.1%). The gene calls are TRBV5-8 and TRBJ1-5; D is undetermined. The germline CDR1 and CDR2 sequences are SGHTS and YDEGEE. Deletions cut 2 bases from V and 0 bases from J, with 6 bases between. The CDR3 spans 14 residues. CDR3 residues: CASSFHNSNQPQHF. The CDR3 DNA reads as TGTGCCAGCAGCTTCCATAATAGCAATCAGCCCCAGCATTTT.

By share, this clone ranks as large (0.1 to 1%). The rearrangement joins TRBV27 to TRBJ1-1; D remains ambiguous. The germline CDR1 and CDR2 sequences are MNHEY and SMNVEV (reference sequence). The CDR3 sequence is 16 residues long. V shed 4 bases and J shed 1 base, with 16 bases lying between them. The CDR3 loop is CASSSRTEHKNTEAFF. As DNA, the CDR3 is TGTGCCAGCAGTTCGCGGACTGAACACAAGAACACTGAAGCTTTCTTT.

This sequence joins TRBV4-2 and TRBJ2-2; D is perhaps TRBD1 or TRBD2 (6 bases each). CDR3 length equals 15 residues. V lost 4 bases, J lost 6 bases, and 15 bases lay in between. Germline V gives CDR1 LGHNA, CDR2 YNFKEQ. CDR3 region: CASSPATRGPGELFF. In DNA form, the CDR3 reads TGTGCCAGCAGCCCGGCGACTCGGGGGCCCGGGGAGCTGTTTTTT.

About this clone: A far more abundant clone sits one base away, making this likely a read error. The chain employs TRBV4-1 and TRBJ2-2, with 8 positions matching TRBD2. Trimming at V came to 4 bases and at J to 4 bases, leaving 14 bases not matched to a gene. The CDR3 spans 18 residues. Per germline, CDR1 MGHRA and CDR2 YSYEKL. The CDR3 bases are TGCGCCAGCAGCCTGTTAGGTCTAGCCGGGGGGGGCACCGGGGAGCTGTTTTTT. Protein: CASSLLGLAGGGTGELFF.

This chain joins TRBV11-2 and TRBJ1-1, with D perhaps matching TRBD1 (5 bases). There are 15 residues in the CDR3. The V and J ends lost 5 bases and 7 bases respectively, with 20 bases between them. Germline V CDR1 and CDR2: SGHAT, FQNNGV. The CDR3 DNA is TGTGCCAGCAGCACCCGACAGAGCGGGAAGGATGAAGCTTTCTTT. This codes for CASSTRQSGKDEAFF.

The J gene is TRBJ2-7, the V gene TRBV18; no clear D gene. Looked up from germline, CDR1 is KGHSH and CDR2 is LQKENI. The CDR3 loop spans 15 amino acids. Trimming cost V 2 bases and J 1 base, with 12 bases left between them. The CDR3 bases are TGTGCCAGCTCACCAATCGTTAGCAGATCCTACGAGCAGTACTTC. This encodes CASSPIVSRSYEQYF. Variable domain in full (rest from reference TRBV18 and TRBJ2-7): NAGVMQNPRHLVRRRGQEARLRCSPMKGHSHVYWYRQLPEEGLKFMVYLQKENIIDESGMPKERFSAEFPKEGPSILRIQQVVRGDSAAYFCASSPIVSRSYEQYFGPGTRLTVT.

The V call is TRBV10-2, the J call TRBJ2-1; 8 bases are shared with TRBD1. V gave up 4 bases and J gave up 5 bases; unmatched junction bases: 7. Germline CDR1 reads WSHSY; CDR2 reads SAAADI. This CDR3 comprises 15 residues. The CDR3, as DNA: TGCGCCAGCAGTGTTGACAGGGGATGGAACAATGAGCAGTTCTTC. The encoded protein is CASSVDRGWNNEQFF.